This entry lists 30 T cell receptor beta chains sequenced from one sample in a study of blood T cell repertoires in COVID-19. TCRdb's copy holds only in-frame clones and misses some; the assay was immunoSEQ multiplex PCR. The table lists 150,000 or so clones, over 70% of them singletons. The sample was PBMCs or T cells enriched from blood (not recorded which). The receptors were sampled from a man aged 50 to 59 who had recovered from COVID-19.

This rearrangement joins TRBV3-1 (or the pseudogene TRBV3-2) to TRBJ1-2; 7 bases map to TRBD1. Germline CDR1 is LGHDT and CDR2 is YNNKEL (reference sequence). The CDR3 extends over 16 amino acids. Germline trimming cut 1 base from V and 4 bases from J; bases unmatched to any gene: 9. In DNA form, the CDR3 reads TGTGCCAGCAGCCAAGTACAGGGGACCCTCAGCTATGGCTACACCTTC. Its protein is CASSQVQGTLSYGYTF.

The chain joins TRBV6-5 to TRBJ1-1, with 7 positions matching TRBD1. Unmatched junction bases numbered 10, after V lost 7 bases and J lost 2 bases. Germline CDR1 reads MNHEY; CDR2 reads SVGAGI. CDR3 size: 15 residues. CDR3 DNA: TGTGCCAGCACCAAATGGGACAGACGTAACACTGAAGCTTTCTTT. Amino acid sequence: CASTKWDRRNTEAFF.

V usage is TRBV9 and J usage is TRBJ1-4; no clear D gene. The V end lost 3 bases, the J end lost 6 bases, and 9 bases lay between the germline ends. This CDR3 comprises 13 residues. Germline V gene data show CDR1 as SGDLS and CDR2 as YYNGEE. The CDR3 protein is CASSERLDEKLFF. The CDR3 bases are TGTGCCAGCAGCGAGAGACTTGATGAAAAACTGTTTTTT.

This chain uses TRBV6-5 with TRBJ1-3; weak D call: TRBD1 (6 bases). The germline CDR1 and CDR2 sequences are MNHEY and SVGAGI. CDR3 length equals 15 residues. The germline V and J ends were trimmed by 2 bases and 2 bases, with 10 bases remaining between them. The CDR3 DNA sequence: TGTGCCAGCAGTTACCCAACAGGGACTGGAAACACCATATATTTT. Translated, it gives CASSYPTGTGNTIYF.

The chain employs TRBV10-3 and TRBJ1-6, with D possibly matching TRBD1 (5 bases). The CDR3 is 14 amino acids. From germline, CDR1 is ENHRY and CDR2 SYGVKD. Trimming shortened V by 2 bases and J by 10 bases, and 12 bases separated the two germline ends. The CDR3 nucleotides read TGTGCCATCAGTGAGGCGCAGGGAGGATCACCCCTCCACTTT. Amino acids: CAISEAQGGSPLHF.

The chain uses TRBV19 and TRBJ2-3, with D unclear. The germline V and J ends were trimmed by 1 base and 1 base, with 6 bases remaining between them. This CDR3 comprises 14 residues. Germline assignment: CDR1 LNHDA and CDR2 SQIVND (reference sequence). The CDR3 protein is CASSIGLGTDTQYF. CDR3 DNA sequence: TGTGCCAGTAGTATAGGATTAGGCACAGATACGCAGTATTTT. The complete variable domain, with remaining parts taken from reference TRBV19 and TRBJ2-3, reads DGGITQSPKYLFRKEGQNVTLSCEQNLNHDAMYWYRQDPGQGLRLIYYSQIVNDFQKGDIAEGYSVSREKKESFPLTVTSAQKNPTAFYLCASSIGLGTDTQYFGPGTRLTVL.

The chain links TRBV5-1 to TRBJ1-6; possibly TRBD1 for D (5 bases). With 0 bases removed from V and 6 bases from J, the gap between germline ends came to 13 bases. CDR1 is SGHRS and CDR2 is YFSETQ in the germline V gene. The CDR3 spans 16 residues. As DNA, the CDR3 is TGCGCCAGCAGCTTGGATAATCGACAGACTAATTCACCCCTCCACTTT. Protein: CASSLDNRQTNSPLHF.

This rearrangement joins TRBV9 to TRBJ2-3; weak D call: TRBD2 (6 bases). CDR1 is SGDLS, CDR2 YYNGEE, per germline. This CDR3 has 14 amino acids. Between the trimmed V and J ends, which lost 7 bases and 4 bases, there was a span of 16 bases. The CDR3 nucleotides are TGTGCCAGCTCCTCGGGAGTAGGGGCAGATACGCAGTATTTT. Residues: CASSSGVGADTQYF. Supplemented by reference TRBV9 and TRBJ2-3, the full variable domain reads DSGVTQTPKHLITATGQRVTLRCSPRSGDLSVYWYQQSLDQGLQFLIQYYNGEERAKGNILERFSAQQFPDLHSELNLSSLELGDSALYFCASSSGVGADTQYFGPGTRLTVL.

The chain employs TRBV12-3 or TRBV12-4 and TRBJ2-3; D perhaps matches TRBD2 (5 bases). This CDR3 spans 12 amino acids. Trimming took off 5 bases at V and 5 bases at J, with 8 bases between the two ends. CDR3 loop: CASSLGRDTQYF. The CDR3, as DNA: TGTGCCAGCAGTCTAGGGAGAGATACGCAGTATTTT.

The CDR3 protein is CASSSGTSGRNEQFF. In DNA form, the CDR3 reads TGTGCCAGCAGTTCCGGGACTAGCGGGAGAAATGAGCAGTTCTTC. This chain uses TRBV27 with TRBJ2-1; TRBD2 matches 14 bases. This CDR3 is built from 15 residues. V was clipped by 4 bases and J by 7 bases; unmatched bases: 3. CDR1 and CDR2 (germline): MNHEY, SMNVEV (reference sequence).

V and J are TRBV19 and TRBJ1-3; D uncertain. The CDR3 spans 14 residues. Germline loops: CDR1 LNHDA, CDR2 SQIVND (reference sequence). V shed 3 bases and J shed 1 base, with 7 bases lying between them. DNA for the CDR3: TGTGCCAGTAGTATTGGAGAATCTGGAAACACCATATATTTT. Amino acid sequence: CASSIGESGNTIYF.

V and J are TRBV6-2 or TRBV6-3 and TRBJ2-1; 7 nucleotides agree with TRBD2. From germline, CDR1 is MNHEY and CDR2 SVGEGT. V lost 4 bases and J lost 9; bases outside the gene matches: 3. The CDR3 has 12 amino acids. The CDR3 DNA follows: TGTGCCAGCAGTTTGACTAGCACTGAGCAGTTCTTC. As protein: CASSLTSTEQFF.

V gene TRBV3-1 (or the pseudogene TRBV3-2) combines with J gene TRBJ1-3; TRBD1 might be the D (5 bases). The CDR3 has 12 residues. Germline values: CDR1 LGHDT, CDR2 YNNKEL (reference sequence). V was clipped by 6 bases and J by 4 bases, with 7 bases between them. CDR3 DNA sequence: TGTGCCAGCAGGAACAGGGGAAACACCATATATTTT. As protein: CASRNRGNTIYF.

The V gene is TRBV15, the J gene TRBJ2-6; 8 bases line up with TRBD1. Germline V gives CDR1 LNHNV, CDR2 YYDKDF (reference sequence). CDR3 size: 16 residues. Trimming took 5 bases from V and 4 from J; bases not matched to a gene: 7. The DNA of the CDR3 is TGTGCCACCAGCCGTGGGACAGGTTACGGGGCCAACGTCCTGACTTTC. Protein: CATSRGTGYGANVLTF.

This clone was picked up a small number of times. This chain uses TRBV19 with TRBJ2-3; tentative D call: TRBD2 (5 bases). V dropped 5 bases and J dropped 2 bases, with 11 bases sitting between them. CDR1 is LNHDA and CDR2 is SQIVND in the germline V gene (reference sequence). The CDR3 sequence is 14 residues long. The CDR3 bases are TGTGCCAGTAGTGGAGGCCGAGACACAGATACGCAGTATTTT. Residues: CASSGGRDTDTQYF.

The V call is TRBV19, the J call TRBJ2-1; 14 bases fit TRBD2. The CDR3 is made up of 21 amino acids. CDR1 and CDR2 from the germline V gene are LNHDA and SQIVND (reference sequence). V was clipped by 2 bases and J by 6 bases; unmatched bases: 18. CDR3 amino acids: CASSISTGQGLGLAGVNEQFF. CDR3 in DNA: TGTGCCAGTAGTATATCCACAGGACAGGGGTTGGGACTAGCGGGGGTCAATGAGCAGTTCTTC.

The CDR3 DNA follows: TGTGCCAGCAGCTTAGCGCAGACTGTAGATACGCAGTATTTT. It translates to CASSLAQTVDTQYF. The chain combines TRBV7-2 with TRBJ2-3; no reliable D call. V shed 0 bases and J shed 5 bases, with 9 bases lying between them. Germline V gene lookup returns CDR1 SGHTA and CDR2 FQGNSA. The CDR3 runs to 14 residues.

The chain joins TRBV19 to TRBJ2-1, with 16 bases matching TRBD2. This CDR3 has 17 amino acids. After removal of 4 bases from V and 9 bases from J, the junction contained 9 bases not matched to a gene. The V gene's germline CDR1 is LNHDA and CDR2 SQIVND (reference sequence). CDR3 bases: TGTGCCAGTAGTAGTCCCGGGACTAGCGGGAGGGCCGGTGAGCAGTTCTTC. Amino acids: CASSSPGTSGRAGEQFF.

As to this clone: Other nucleotide sequences from this sample produce the same CDR3. V is TRBV28 and J is TRBJ2-7; 9 bases map to TRBD1. CDR1 is MDHEN and CDR2 is SYDVKM in the germline V gene. CDR3 length equals 14 residues. V lost 3 bases, J lost 4 bases, and 4 bases stayed unmatched. The CDR3 coding sequence is TGTGCCAGCAGTTTTGGGACAGGGTCATACGAGCAGTACTTC. It codes for CASSFGTGSYEQYF.

The rearrangement links TRBV7-9 to TRBJ2-3; D is unresolved. CDR1 and CDR2 (germline): SEHNR, FQNEAQ (reference sequence). This CDR3 contains 14 residues. Trimming left V 8 bases short and J 0 bases short, with 12 bases between. CDR3 amino acids: CASGKTESTDTQYF. DNA of the CDR3: TGTGCCAGCGGTAAGACGGAGAGCACAGATACGCAGTATTTT.

V is TRBV7-3 and J is TRBJ2-6; TRBD2 might be the D (6 bases). Germline CDR1 is SGHTA and CDR2 is FQGTGA. V was clipped by 0 bases and J by 0 bases, with 6 bases between them. This CDR3 contains 16 residues. The CDR3 reads CASSLTGGSGANVLTF. Written as DNA, the CDR3 is TGTGCCAGCAGCTTAACCGGGGGCTCTGGGGCCAACGTCCTGACTTTC.

This chain connects TRBV4-1 to TRBJ1-1, with TRBD1 matching over 8 bases. There are 15 residues in the CDR3. The V and J ends lost 6 bases and 5 bases, in that order; junction bases with no gene match: 11. Germline-derived CDR1 and CDR2 are MGHRA and YSYEKL. The CDR3 DNA sequence: TGCGCCAGCAGACAGAGGCAGGGGGCGCGGACTGAAGCTTTCTTT. Translation gives CASRQRQGARTEAFF.

The genes are TRBV12-3 or TRBV12-4 and TRBJ2-7; 7 nucleotides line up with TRBD1. The CDR3 sequence is 13 residues long. Trimming at V came to 8 bases and at J to 4 bases, leaving 8 bases not matched to a gene. The CDR3 region has the DNA TGTGCCAGCTCGGACAGGTTCTCTTACGAGCAGTACTTC. As protein: CASSDRFSYEQYF.

This chain links TRBV5-4 with TRBJ1-3; 9 bases map to TRBD1. Germline V lookup: CDR1 SGHNT, CDR2 YYREEE (reference sequence). The length of the CDR3 is 19 residues. With 0 bases clipped from V and 3 bases from J, the junction kept 13 bases outside the gene matches. CDR3 in DNA: TGTGCCAGCAGCTTGGGCTCCAGGGCACAGGGGGCGTTTGGAAACACCATATATTTT. This translates into CASSLGSRAQGAFGNTIYF.

The V gene is TRBV7-3, the J gene TRBJ1-1; 8 positions match TRBD1. The CDR3 is 15 residues long. Germline loops: CDR1 SGHTA, CDR2 FQGTGA. The trim removed 7 bases at V and 7 bases at J, leaving 14 bases unmatched. The CDR3 here is CASMLVQGARGEAFF. CDR3 nucleotide sequence: TGTGCCAGCATGCTCGTGCAGGGGGCTAGGGGTGAAGCTTTCTTT.

The chain is built from TRBV5-1 and TRBJ2-5; no firm D call. Germline values: CDR1 SGHRS, CDR2 YFSETQ. Trimming cost V 0 bases and J 4 bases, with 10 bases left between them. The CDR3 contains 14 residues. The CDR3 sequence is CASSLGSHSETQYF. CDR3 nucleotides: TGCGCCAGCAGCTTGGGATCCCACTCAGAGACCCAGTACTTC.

The chain joins TRBV28 to TRBJ2-7; TRBD1 might be the D (6 bases). The CDR3 consists of 15 residues. Looked up from germline, CDR1 is MDHEN and CDR2 is SYDVKM. V shed 7 bases and J shed 7 bases, with 23 bases lying between them. In DNA, the CDR3 is TGTGCCAGCATCAACCACAGGGCCTCAGTAGGGGAGCAGTACTTC. It specifies CASINHRASVGEQYF.

Details on this clone: One end of the junction varies from germline; a read error may be responsible. The J gene is TRBJ2-3, the V gene TRBV10-3; 10 bases fit TRBD2. Germline CDR1 ENHRY, CDR2 SYGVKD. The CDR3 is 13 amino acids. CDR3 region: CAIAGGSTDTQYF. CDR3 coding DNA: TGCGCCATAGCGGGGGGTAGCACAGATACGCAGTATTTT.

The chain couples TRBV27 to TRBJ2-5, with TRBD1 as a possible D gene (5 bases). Germline V CDR1 and CDR2: MNHEY, SMNVEV (reference sequence). This CDR3 contains 12 residues. V gave up 7 bases and J gave up 7 bases, with 13 bases separating them. The CDR3 nucleotides read TGTGCCAGCACCGTCAGAACAGGGACCCAGTACTTC. Translation: CASTVRTGTQYF.

This chain joins TRBV6-5 and TRBJ2-1; 8 bases match TRBD2. J was trimmed by 7 bases and V by 8 bases; bases with no gene match: 7. CDR3 size: 13 residues. The germline gives CDR1 MNHEY, CDR2 SVGAGI. CDR3 amino acids: CASETLAGNEQFF. The CDR3 DNA sequence: TGTGCCAGCGAAACGTTAGCGGGGAATGAGCAGTTCTTC.